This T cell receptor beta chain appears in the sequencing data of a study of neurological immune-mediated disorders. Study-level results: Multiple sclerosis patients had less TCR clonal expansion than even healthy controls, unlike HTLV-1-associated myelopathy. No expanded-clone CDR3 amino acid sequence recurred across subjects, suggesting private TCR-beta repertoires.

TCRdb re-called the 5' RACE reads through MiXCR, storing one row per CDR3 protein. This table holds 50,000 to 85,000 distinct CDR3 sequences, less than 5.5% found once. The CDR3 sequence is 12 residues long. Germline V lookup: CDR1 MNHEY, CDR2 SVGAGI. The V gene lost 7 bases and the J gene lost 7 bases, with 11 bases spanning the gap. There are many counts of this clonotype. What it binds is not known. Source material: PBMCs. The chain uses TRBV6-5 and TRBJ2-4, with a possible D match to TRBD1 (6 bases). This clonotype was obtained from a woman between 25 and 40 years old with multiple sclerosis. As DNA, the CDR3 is TGTGCCAGCAATGGTCAGGGGAACATTCAGTACTTC. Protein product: CASNGQGNIQYF.